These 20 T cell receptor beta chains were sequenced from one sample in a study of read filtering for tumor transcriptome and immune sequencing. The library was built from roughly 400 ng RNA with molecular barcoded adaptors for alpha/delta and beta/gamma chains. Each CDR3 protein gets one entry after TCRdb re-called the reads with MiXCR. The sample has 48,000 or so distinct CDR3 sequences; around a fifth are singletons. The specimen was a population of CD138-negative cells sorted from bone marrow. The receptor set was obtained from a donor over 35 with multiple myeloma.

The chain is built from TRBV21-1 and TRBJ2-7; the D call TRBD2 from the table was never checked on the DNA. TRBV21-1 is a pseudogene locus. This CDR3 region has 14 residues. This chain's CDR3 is CAARGLAGRYEQYF. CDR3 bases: TGTGCCGCCAGGGGACTAGCGGGAAGATACGAGCAGTACTTC.

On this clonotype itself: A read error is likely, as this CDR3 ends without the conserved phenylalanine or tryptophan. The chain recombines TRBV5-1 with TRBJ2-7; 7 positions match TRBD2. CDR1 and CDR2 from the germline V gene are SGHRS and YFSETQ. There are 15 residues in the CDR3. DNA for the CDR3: TGCGTCAGCAGCTTGGATTCGGGAGGAAACTACGAGCAGTACTCC. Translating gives CVSSLDSGGNYEQYS.

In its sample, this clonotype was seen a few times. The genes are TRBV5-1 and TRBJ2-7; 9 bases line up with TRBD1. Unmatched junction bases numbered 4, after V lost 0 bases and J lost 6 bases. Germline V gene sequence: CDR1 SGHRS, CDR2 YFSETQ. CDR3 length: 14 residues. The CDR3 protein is CASSLAVTGGEQYF. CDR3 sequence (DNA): TGCGCCAGCAGCTTGGCCGTGACAGGGGGCGAGCAGTACTTC.

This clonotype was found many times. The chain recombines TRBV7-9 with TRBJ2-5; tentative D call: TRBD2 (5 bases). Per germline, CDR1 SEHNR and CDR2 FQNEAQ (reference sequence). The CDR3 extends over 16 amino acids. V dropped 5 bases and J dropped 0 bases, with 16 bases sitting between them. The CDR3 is CASSPPAAGYQETQYF. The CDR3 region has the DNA TGTGCCAGCAGCCCCCCCGCGGCGGGCTACCAAGAGACCCAGTACTTC.

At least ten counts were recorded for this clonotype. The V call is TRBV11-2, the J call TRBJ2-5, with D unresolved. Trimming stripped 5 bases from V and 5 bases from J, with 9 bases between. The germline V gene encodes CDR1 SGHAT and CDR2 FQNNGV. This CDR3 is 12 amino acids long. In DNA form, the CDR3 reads TGTGCCAGCAGCCCGGCCCTGGAGACCCAGTACTTC. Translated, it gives CASSPALETQYF.

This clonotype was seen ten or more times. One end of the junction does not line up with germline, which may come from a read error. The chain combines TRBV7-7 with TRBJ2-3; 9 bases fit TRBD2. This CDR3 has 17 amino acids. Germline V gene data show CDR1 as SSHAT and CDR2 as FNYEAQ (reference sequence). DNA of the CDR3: TGTGCTAGCAGCTACCCCGCGGGAGGGCCTAACGCAGATACGCAGTATTTT. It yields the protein CASSYPAGGPNADTQYF.

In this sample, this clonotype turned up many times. The CDR3 is CSARRGQGAGETQYF. The CDR3 DNA follows: TGCAGTGCTAGAAGGGGACAGGGGGCAGGAGAGACCCAGTACTTC. The chain couples TRBV20-1 to TRBJ2-5; TRBD1 matches at 12 bases. The CDR3 loop spans 15 amino acids. Germline V gives CDR1 DFQATT, CDR2 SNEGSKA (reference sequence). The V segment lost 2 bases and the J segment 4 bases; nucleotides outside the gene matches: 5.

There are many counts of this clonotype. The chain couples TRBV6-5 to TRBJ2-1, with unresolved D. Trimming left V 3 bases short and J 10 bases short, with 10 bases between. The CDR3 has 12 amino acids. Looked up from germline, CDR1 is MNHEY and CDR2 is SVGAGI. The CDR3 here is CASSYDRNEQFF. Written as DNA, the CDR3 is TGTGCCAGCAGTTATGACCGGAACGAGCAGTTCTTC.

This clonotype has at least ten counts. This CDR3 is CSVGKRGSTDTQYF. CDR3 DNA: TGCAGCGTTGGTAAGCGGGGTAGCACAGATACGCAGTATTTT. This chain connects TRBV29-1 to TRBJ2-3; 7 nucleotides match TRBD2. The V segment lost 4 bases and the J segment 0 bases; nucleotides outside the gene matches: 4. The CDR3 is 14 amino acids. Germline CDR1 is SQVTM and CDR2 is ANQGSEA.

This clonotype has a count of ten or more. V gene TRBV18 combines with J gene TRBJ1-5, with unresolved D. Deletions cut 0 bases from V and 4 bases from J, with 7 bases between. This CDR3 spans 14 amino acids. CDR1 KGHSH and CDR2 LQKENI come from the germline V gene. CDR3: CASSPPMTNQPQHF. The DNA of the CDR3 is TGTGCCAGCTCACCACCAATGACGAATCAGCCCCAGCATTTT.

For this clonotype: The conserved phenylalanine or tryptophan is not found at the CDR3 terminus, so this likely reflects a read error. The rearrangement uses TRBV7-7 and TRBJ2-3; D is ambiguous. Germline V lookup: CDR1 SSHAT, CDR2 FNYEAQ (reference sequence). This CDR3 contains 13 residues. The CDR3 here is CASSPQLTDTQYS. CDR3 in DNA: TGTGCTAGCAGCCCACAACTTACAGATACGCAGTATTCT.

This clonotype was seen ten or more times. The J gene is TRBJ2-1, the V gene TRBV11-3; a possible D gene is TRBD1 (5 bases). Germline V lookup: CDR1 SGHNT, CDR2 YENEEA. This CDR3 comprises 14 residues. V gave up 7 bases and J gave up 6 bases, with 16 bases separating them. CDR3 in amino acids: CASKNRPLLNEQFF. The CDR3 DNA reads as TGTGCCAGCAAAAACAGGCCACTACTCAATGAGCAGTTCTTC.

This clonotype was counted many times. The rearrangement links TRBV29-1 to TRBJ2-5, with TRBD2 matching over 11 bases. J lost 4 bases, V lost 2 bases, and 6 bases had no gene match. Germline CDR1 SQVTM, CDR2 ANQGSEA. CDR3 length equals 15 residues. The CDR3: CSVELAGGVGETQYF. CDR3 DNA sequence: TGCAGCGTTGAACTAGCGGGAGGAGTTGGAGAGACCCAGTACTTC. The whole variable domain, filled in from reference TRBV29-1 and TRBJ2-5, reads SAVISQKPSRDICQRGTSLTIQCQVDSQVTMMFWYRQQPGQSLTLIATANQGSEATYESGFVIDKFPISRPNLTFSTLTVSNMSPEDSSIYLCSVELAGGVGETQYFGPGTRLLVL.

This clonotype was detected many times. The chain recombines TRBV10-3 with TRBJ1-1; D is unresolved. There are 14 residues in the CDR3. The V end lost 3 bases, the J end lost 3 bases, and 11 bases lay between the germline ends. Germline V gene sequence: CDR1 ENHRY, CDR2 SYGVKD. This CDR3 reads CAISEVGGYTEAFF. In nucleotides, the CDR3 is TGTGCCATCAGTGAAGTGGGTGGGTACACTGAAGCTTTCTTT.

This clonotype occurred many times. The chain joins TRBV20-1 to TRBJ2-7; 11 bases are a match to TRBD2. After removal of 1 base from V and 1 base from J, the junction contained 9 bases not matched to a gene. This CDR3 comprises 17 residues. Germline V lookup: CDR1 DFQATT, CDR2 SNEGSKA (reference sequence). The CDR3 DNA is TGCAGTGCTAGAGTAAGAAGGCTAGCGGGAGGATCCTACGAGCAGTACTTC. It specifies CSARVRRLAGGSYEQYF.

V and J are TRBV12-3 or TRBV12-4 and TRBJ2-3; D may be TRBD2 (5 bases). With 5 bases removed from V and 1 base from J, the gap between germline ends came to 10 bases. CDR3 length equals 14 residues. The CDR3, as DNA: TGTGCCAGCAGTAAACTCGGGGGCACAGATACGCAGTATTTT. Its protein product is CASSKLGGTDTQYF.

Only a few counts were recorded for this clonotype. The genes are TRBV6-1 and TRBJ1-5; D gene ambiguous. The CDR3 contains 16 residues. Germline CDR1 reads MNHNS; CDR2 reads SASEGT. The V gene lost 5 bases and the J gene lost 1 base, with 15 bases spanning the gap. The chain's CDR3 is CASSHPAGRSNQPQHF. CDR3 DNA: TGTGCCAGCAGTCATCCCGCTGGAAGGAGCAATCAGCCCCAGCATTTT.

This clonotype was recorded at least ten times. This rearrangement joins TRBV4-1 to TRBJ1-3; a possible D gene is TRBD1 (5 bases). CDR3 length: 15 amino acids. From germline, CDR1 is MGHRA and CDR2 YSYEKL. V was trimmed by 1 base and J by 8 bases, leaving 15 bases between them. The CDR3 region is CASSQVDNLRDTIYF. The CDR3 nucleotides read TGCGCCAGCAGCCAAGTGGACAACCTCAGGGACACCATATATTTT.

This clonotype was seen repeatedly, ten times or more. The chain's CDR3 is CASSLIGGREETQYF. The DNA of the CDR3 is TGCGCCAGCAGCTTAATAGGGGGAAGGGAGGAGACCCAGTACTTC. V gene TRBV5-1 combines with J gene TRBJ2-5, with D perhaps matching TRBD1 (6 bases). The CDR3 has 15 amino acids. Trimming took 2 bases from V and 5 from J, leaving 16 bases between them. Germline V gene data show CDR1 as SGHRS and CDR2 as YFSETQ.

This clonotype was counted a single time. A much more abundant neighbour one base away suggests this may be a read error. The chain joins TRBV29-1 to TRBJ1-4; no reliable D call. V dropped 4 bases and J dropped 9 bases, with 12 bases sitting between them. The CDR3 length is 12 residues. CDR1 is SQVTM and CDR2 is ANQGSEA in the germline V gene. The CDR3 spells CSVGDGYKKLFF. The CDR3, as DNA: TGCAGCGTTGGTGACGGGTATAAAAAACTGTTTTTT. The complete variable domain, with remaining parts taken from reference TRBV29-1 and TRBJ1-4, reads SAVISQKPSRDICQRGTSLTIQCQVDSQVTMMFWYRQQPGQSLTLIATANQGSEATYESGFVIDKFPISRPNLTFSTLTVSNMSPEDSSIYLCSVGDGYKKLFFGSGTQLSVL.